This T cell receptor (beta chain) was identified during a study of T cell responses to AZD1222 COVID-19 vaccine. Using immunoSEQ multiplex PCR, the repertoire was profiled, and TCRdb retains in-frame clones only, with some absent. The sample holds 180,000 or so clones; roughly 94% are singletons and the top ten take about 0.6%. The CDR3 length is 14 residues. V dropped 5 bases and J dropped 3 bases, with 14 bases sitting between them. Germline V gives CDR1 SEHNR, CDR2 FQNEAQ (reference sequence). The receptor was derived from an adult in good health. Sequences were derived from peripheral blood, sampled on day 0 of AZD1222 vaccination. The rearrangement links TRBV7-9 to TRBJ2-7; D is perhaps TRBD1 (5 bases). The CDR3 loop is CASSPLGAHYEQYF. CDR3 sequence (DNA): TGTGCCAGCAGCCCCCTTGGGGCCCACTACGAGCAGTACTTC.